This TCR beta chain was profiled in a study of blood T cell repertoires in COVID-19. Study at large: Spain, Italy and the United States supplied samples that represented acute and convalescent COVID-19. PBMCs, B-cell-depleted T cells, or T cells were the source of the cDNA or gDNA that made up the material.

The CDR3 extends over 12 amino acids. V shed 3 bases and J shed 6 bases, with 6 bases lying between them. The protocol was immunoSEQ multiplex PCR, while the TCRdb copy is restricted to in-frame clones and leaves out a portion. The data contain 110,000 to 150,000 clones, 78% of them seen just once; the ten biggest clones take up 5% to 6.5%. This clonotype originated in a woman aged 45-59 years who had recovered from COVID-19. Sequencing input: PBMCs or T cells enriched from blood (not recorded which). The rearrangement joins TRBV12-3 or TRBV12-4 to TRBJ2-1; D unclear. Written as DNA, the CDR3 is TGTGCCAGCAGTTTTGTGAGCAATGAGCAGTTCTTC. Its protein product is CASSFVSNEQFF.